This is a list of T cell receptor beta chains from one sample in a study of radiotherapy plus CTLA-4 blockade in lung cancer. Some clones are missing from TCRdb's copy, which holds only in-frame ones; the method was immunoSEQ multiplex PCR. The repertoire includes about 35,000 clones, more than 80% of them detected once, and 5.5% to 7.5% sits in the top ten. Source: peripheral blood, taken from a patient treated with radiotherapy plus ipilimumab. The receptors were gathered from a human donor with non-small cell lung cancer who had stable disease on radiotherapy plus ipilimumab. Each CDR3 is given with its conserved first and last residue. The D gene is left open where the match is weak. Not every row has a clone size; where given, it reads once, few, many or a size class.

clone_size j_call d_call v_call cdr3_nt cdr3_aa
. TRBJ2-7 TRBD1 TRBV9 TGTGCCAGCAGCGTTACGGACAGGGCCTACGAGCAGTACTTC CASSVTDRAYEQYF
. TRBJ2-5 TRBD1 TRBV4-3 TGCGCCAGCAGCCAAGGGACAGGGGACCAGTACTTC CASSQGTGDQYF
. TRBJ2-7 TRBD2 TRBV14 TGTGCCAGCAGCCATGGGGGGGAGGGCCCTTACGAGCAGTACTTC CASSHGGEGPYEQYF
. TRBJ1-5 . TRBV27 TGTGCCAGCAGTTTATCATCTGGCAGGGCCCAGCATTTT CASSLSSGRAQHF
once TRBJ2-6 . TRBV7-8 TGTGCCAGCAGCTTAGCGATGAGCTCTGGGGCCAACGTCCTGACTTTC CASSLAMSSGANVLTF
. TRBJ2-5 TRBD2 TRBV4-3 TGCGCCAGCAGCCGAAACCTAGCGGGAGTTGGAGAGACCCAGTACTTC CASSRNLAGVGETQYF
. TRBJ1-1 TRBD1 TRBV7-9 TGTGCCAGCAGCTATCGAAGGGGGCTCTCAGCTTTCTTT CASSYRRGLSAFF
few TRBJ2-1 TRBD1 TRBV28 TGTGCCAGCAGTTCGACCTGGGGGACAGGGGGGAGGAATGAGCAGTTCTTC CASSSTWGTGGRNEQFF
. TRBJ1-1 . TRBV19 TGTGCCAGTAGTAAACAGGAGAACACTGAAGCTTTCTTT CASSKQENTEAFF
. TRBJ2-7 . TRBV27 TGTGCCAGCAGTTTGGTAGTGGGGTCTGGGACTTCCAACCAGCAGTACTTC CASSLVVGSGTSNQQYF
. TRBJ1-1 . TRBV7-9 TGTGCCAGCAGCCCCAGGGAAAGGGACACTGAAGCTTTCTTT CASSPRERDTEAFF
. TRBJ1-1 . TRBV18 TGTGCCAGCTCACCCTCGGTGTGGTCTGAAGCTTTCTTT CASSPSVWSEAFF
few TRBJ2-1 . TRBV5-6 TGTGCCAGCAGCTTGGTGTCAGGGGTTGAGCAGTTCTTC CASSLVSGVEQFF
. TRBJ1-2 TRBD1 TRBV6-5 TGTGCCAGCAACCCGACAGGGGGTGCCTATGGCTACACCTTC CASNPTGGAYGYTF
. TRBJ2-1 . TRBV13 TGTGCCAGCAGCCAATACCTAGGACACGGCAATGAGCAGTTCTTC CASSQYLGHGNEQFF
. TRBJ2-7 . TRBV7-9 TGTGCCAGCAGCCCCCGGACGACAGGAGTGAACGAGCAGTACTTC CASSPRTTGVNEQYF
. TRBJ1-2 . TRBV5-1 TGCGCCAGCAGCTTGGATGTCTTTCGGGACAACGATGGCTACACCTTC CASSLDVFRDNDGYTF
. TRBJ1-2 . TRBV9 TGTGCCAGCAGCGTAACGGGATCCTATGGCTACACCTTC CASSVTGSYGYTF
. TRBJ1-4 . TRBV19 TGTGCCAGTAGTCCCCAGGGTGTCTCGAATGAAAAACTGTTTTTT CASSPQGVSNEKLFF
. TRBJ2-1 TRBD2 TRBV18 TGTGCCAGCTCCCCGGGACTAGCGGGAGTCCCGGAGCAGTTCTTC CASSPGLAGVPEQFF
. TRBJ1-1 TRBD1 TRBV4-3 TGCGCCAGCAGCCAGTCCCGGACAGGGGTGTTCACTGAAGCTTTCTTT CASSQSRTGVFTEAFF
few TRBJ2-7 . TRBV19 TGTGCCAGTATGGGACAAAGCTCCTACGAGCAGTACTTC CASMGQSSYEQYF
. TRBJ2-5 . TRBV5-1 TGCGCCAGCAGCCCGGGGAGTCCACAAGAGACCCAGTACTTC CASSPGSPQETQYF
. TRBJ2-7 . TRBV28 TGTGCCAGCAGTTTATTGGAGTACGAGCAGTACTTC CASSLLEYEQYF
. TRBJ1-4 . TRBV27 TGTGCCAGCACCGGTATCGGGGGACGAAATGAAAAACTGTTTTTT CASTGIGGRNEKLFF
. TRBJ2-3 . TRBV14 TGTGCCAGCAGCCAAGATACCAATCACCAGAAGGACAGCACTCTTAGCACAGATACGCAGTATTTT CASSQDTNHQKDSTLSTDTQYF
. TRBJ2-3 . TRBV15 TGTGCCACCAGCGCATCGGGACTTAGCACAGATACGCAGTATTTT CATSASGLSTDTQYF
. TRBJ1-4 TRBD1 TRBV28 TGTGCCAGCAGTTCCCCAGGGGGGACTAATGAAAAACTGTTTTTT CASSSPGGTNEKLFF
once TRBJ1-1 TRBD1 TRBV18 TGTGCCAGCTCACTGCCCACAGGGGGTTCCACTGAAGCTTTCTTT CASSLPTGGSTEAFF
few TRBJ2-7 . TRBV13 TGTGCCAGCAGCTTAGGCAGGTACAGAGCCTACGAGCAGTACTTC CASSLGRYRAYEQYF
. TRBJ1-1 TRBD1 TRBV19 TGTGCCAGTAGTATGTTAAATGACAGGGGGAACACTGAAGCTTTCTTT CASSMLNDRGNTEAFF
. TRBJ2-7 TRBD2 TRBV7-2 TGTGCCAGCAGCTTAGCGGCGGGAGCGCGCGAGCAGTACTTC CASSLAAGAREQYF
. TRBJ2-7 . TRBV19 TGTGCCAGTACCCTCAATCGACGGGGGGCGAGCTCCTACGAGCAGTACTTC CASTLNRRGASSYEQYF
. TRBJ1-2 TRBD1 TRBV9 TGTGCCAGCAGCGTATTAGCAGGGGGAAGGAATGGCTACACCTTC CASSVLAGGRNGYTF
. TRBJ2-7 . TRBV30 TGTGCCTGGAGTAGGGGGAGATTGGGCGAGCAGTACTTC CAWSRGRLGEQYF